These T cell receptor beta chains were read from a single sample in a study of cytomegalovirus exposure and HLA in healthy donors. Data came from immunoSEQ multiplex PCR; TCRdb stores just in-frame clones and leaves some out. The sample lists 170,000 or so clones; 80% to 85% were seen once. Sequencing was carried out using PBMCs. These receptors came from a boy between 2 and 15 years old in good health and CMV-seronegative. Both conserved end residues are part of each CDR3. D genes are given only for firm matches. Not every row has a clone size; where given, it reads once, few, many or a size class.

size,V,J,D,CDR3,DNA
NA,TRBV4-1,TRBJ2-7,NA,CASSPADRAYEQYF,TGCGCCAGCAGCCCCGCGGATCGTGCCTACGAGCAGTACTTC
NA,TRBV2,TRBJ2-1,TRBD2,CASSPSGRPYNEQFF,TGTGCCAGCAGTCCTAGCGGGAGACCCTACAATGAGCAGTTCTTC
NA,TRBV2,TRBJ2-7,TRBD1,CASSEARGTGGGTYEQYF,TGTGCCAGCAGTGAAGCGCGGGGGACAGGGGGTGGGACCTACGAGCAGTACTTC
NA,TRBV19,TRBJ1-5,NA,CASSIDLAGGGSGQPQHF,TGTGCCAGTAGTATAGATCTGGCCGGGGGAGGATCAGGTCAGCCCCAGCATTTT
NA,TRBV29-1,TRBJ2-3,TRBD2,CSVVSSGKDTQYF,TGCAGCGTTGTGTCTAGCGGGAAAGATACGCAGTATTTT
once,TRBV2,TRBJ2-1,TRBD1,CASSYRDRADEQFF,TGTGCCAGCAGTTACCGGGACAGGGCCGATGAGCAGTTCTTC
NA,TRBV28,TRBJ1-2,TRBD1,CASRPPTGAEINYGYTF,TGTGCCAGCAGACCCCCGACAGGGGCCGAAATTAACTATGGCTACACCTTC
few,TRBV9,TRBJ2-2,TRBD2,CASSVTSGGNTGELFF,TGTGCCAGCAGCGTCACTAGCGGGGGCAACACCGGGGAGCTGTTTTTT
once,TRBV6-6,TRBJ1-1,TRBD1,CASIRTGGTEAFF,TGTGCCAGCATTCGGACAGGGGGCACTGAAGCTTTCTTT
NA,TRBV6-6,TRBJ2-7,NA,CASSKGNRVSYEQYF,TGTGCCAGCAGTAAGGGTAACAGGGTCTCCTACGAGCAGTACTTC
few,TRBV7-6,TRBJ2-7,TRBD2,CASSLLTSGMTSYEQYF,TGTGCCAGCAGCTTGCTCACTAGCGGGATGACTTCCTACGAGCAGTACTTC
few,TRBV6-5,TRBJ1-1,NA,CASRRGAEAFF,TGTGCCAGCAGACGGGGGGCTGAAGCTTTCTTT
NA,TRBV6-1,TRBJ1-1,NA,CASSVLQGYGEAFF,TGTGCCAGCAGCGTGCTGCAGGGGTACGGTGAAGCTTTCTTT
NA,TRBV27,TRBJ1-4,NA,CASSFRGAGTPNEKLFF,TGTGCCAGCAGTTTTCGGGGGGCGGGAACACCTAATGAAAAACTGTTTTTT
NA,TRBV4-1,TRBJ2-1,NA,CASSQGPTAVKGNEQFF,TGCGCCAGCAGCCAAGGCCCCACAGCGGTTAAAGGGAATGAGCAGTTCTTC
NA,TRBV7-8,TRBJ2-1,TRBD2,CASSFASGSQLIWVEQFF,TGTGCCAGCAGCTTTGCGAGCGGGAGCCAATTGATTTGGGTTGAGCAGTTCTTC
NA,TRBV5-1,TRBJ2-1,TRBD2,CASSFGIAGAFHEQFF,TGCGCCAGCAGCTTTGGCATAGCGGGAGCATTCCATGAGCAGTTCTTC
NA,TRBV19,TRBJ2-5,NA,CASSIDAETQYF,TGTGCCAGTAGTATAGACGCGGAGACCCAGTACTTC
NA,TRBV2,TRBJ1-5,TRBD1,CASSSTRGYQPQHF,TGTGCCAGCAGTTCGACCAGGGGGTATCAGCCCCAGCATTTT
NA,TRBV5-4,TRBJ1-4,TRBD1,CASRAGTDEKLFF,TGTGCCAGCAGGGCCGGGACAGATGAAAAACTGTTTTTT
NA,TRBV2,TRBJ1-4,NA,CASLEGQEDEKLFF,TGTGCCAGCCTTGAAGGTCAGGAGGATGAAAAACTGTTTTTT
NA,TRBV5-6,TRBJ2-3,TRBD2,CASSLALTSGTSTDTQYF,TGTGCCAGCAGCTTGGCCTTGACTAGCGGCACTAGCACAGATACGCAGTATTTT
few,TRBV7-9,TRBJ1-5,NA,CASSSGRFNSNQPQHF,TGTGCCAGCAGCAGCGGACGGTTCAATAGCAATCAGCCCCAGCATTTT
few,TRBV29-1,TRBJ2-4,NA,CSVESQMVNIQYF,TGCAGCGTTGAATCACAGATGGTAAACATTCAGTACTTC
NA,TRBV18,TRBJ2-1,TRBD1,CASSPDDRGPYNEQFF,TGTGCCAGCTCACCAGACGACAGGGGGCCCTACAATGAGCAGTTCTTC
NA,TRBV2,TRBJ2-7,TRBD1,CASSTATGNEQYF,TGTGCCAGCAGCACTGCGACAGGGAACGAGCAGTACTTC
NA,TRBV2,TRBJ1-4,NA,CASRGVLATNEKLFF,TGTGCCAGCAGAGGGGTGCTTGCAACTAATGAAAAACTGTTTTTT
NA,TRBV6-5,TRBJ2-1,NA,CTSSRGSPYNEQFF,TGTACCAGTTCTCGGGGGAGCCCCTACAATGAGCAGTTCTTC
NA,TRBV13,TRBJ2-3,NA,CASSPAVEAQYF,TGTGCCAGCAGCCCGGCCGTGGAGGCGCAGTATTTT
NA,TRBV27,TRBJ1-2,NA,CASSFTSSRGYTF,TGTGCCAGCAGTTTTACGTCGTCTCGGGGCTACACCTTC
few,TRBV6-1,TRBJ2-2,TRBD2,CASSGGLEGGPYTGELFF,TGTGCCAGCAGTGGGGGACTAGAGGGAGGGCCATACACCGGGGAGCTGTTTTTT
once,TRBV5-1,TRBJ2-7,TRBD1,CASSLRDSSYEQYF,TGCGCCAGCAGCCTCCGGGACAGCAGCTACGAGCAGTACTTC
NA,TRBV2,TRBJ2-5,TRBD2,CASIFVGGPMETQYF,TGTGCCAGCATTTTTGTGGGAGGGCCGATGGAGACCCAGTACTTC
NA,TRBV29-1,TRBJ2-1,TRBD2,CSAFSGVSYNEQFF,TGCAGCGCGTTTAGCGGGGTCTCCTACAATGAGCAGTTCTTC